These 21 T cell receptor beta chains share one sample of origin, sequenced in a study of T cell repertoires in cytomegalovirus infection (dated by TCRdb to the late 2010s). The treatment or condition tag for this specimen amounts to: in vitro stimulation with specific CMV peptide epitopes to enrich CMV-specific T cells. No antigen is known for these receptors. TCRdb lists the instrument as Illumina HiSeq 1500. Through fastp at Q25 and MiXCR, TCRdb rebuilt clones from the public reads, retaining in-frame beta chains. Every CDR3 protein is listed once, alongside the most common genes and DNA of its rows. For this sample the table gives hundreds of thousands of distinct CDR3 sequences, of which roughly 33% were detected only once. The top ten hold roughly 20% of the sample. The sequencing used cultured PBMCs, collected from culture after CMV antigen stimulation. These receptors all stem from a human donor in good health (CMV status not recorded). Some clones in this sample may be carry-over from other donors' samples.

This clonotype occurred many times. V is TRBV7-2 and J is TRBJ2-7; D might be TRBD1 (5 bases). The V gene's germline CDR1 is SGHTA and CDR2 FQGNSA. V lost 1 base, J lost 0 bases, and 10 bases lay in between. This CDR3 contains 15 residues. The CDR3 DNA is TGTGCCAGCAGCTTAGAGGCAGGGCACTCCTACGAGCAGTACTTC. Translating gives CASSLEAGHSYEQYF.

Here the CDR3 reads CASSPPPTSYEQYF. In DNA form, the CDR3 reads TGTGCCAGCTCACCACCTCCGACTTCCTACGAGCAGTACTTC. V is TRBV18 and J is TRBJ2-7; D unresolved. CDR3 length equals 14 residues. The germline gives CDR1 KGHSH, CDR2 LQKENI. V lost 0 bases, J lost 1 base, and 7 bases lay in between.

Many counts were recorded for this clonotype. The rearrangement joins TRBV7-2 to TRBJ2-5; a possible D gene is TRBD1 (5 bases). Deletions cut 1 base from V and 7 bases from J, with 19 bases between. Germline V gene data show CDR1 as SGHTA and CDR2 as FQGNSA. This CDR3 is built from 16 residues. Here the CDR3 DNA reads TGTGCCAGCAGCTTAGGGGCACTGACTCTCCAGGGGACCCAGTACTTC. The encoded protein is CASSLGALTLQGTQYF.

This sequence joins TRBV11-2 and TRBJ2-3; TRBD2 agrees at 7 bases. CDR1 is SGHAT, CDR2 FQNNGV, per germline. Unmatched junction bases numbered 10, after V lost 5 bases and J lost 2 bases. CDR3 length equals 16 residues. The CDR3 here is CASSLGPRGNTDTQYF. In DNA form, the CDR3 reads TGTGCCAGCAGCCTGGGCCCGCGGGGGAACACAGATACGCAGTATTTT.

The chain is built from TRBV4-2 and TRBJ2-1, with 14 bases lining up with TRBD2. Trimming took 4 bases from V and 8 from J; bases not matched to a gene: 10. Germline CDR1 reads LGHNA; CDR2 reads YNFKEQ. CDR3 size: 17 residues. The CDR3 coding sequence is TGTGCCAGCAGCCCCTCGACTAGCGGGGGGGCCATAGATGAGCAGTTCTTC. It translates to CASSPSTSGGAIDEQFF.

This clonotype was recorded a few times. J is TRBJ2-1 and V is TRBV7-8; TRBD2 matches 13 bases. The CDR3 length is 13 residues. Trimming at V came to 4 bases and at J to 12 bases, leaving 3 bases not matched to a gene. The germline gives CDR1 SGHVS, CDR2 FQNEAQ. CDR3 sequence (DNA): TGTGCCAGCAGCTCCTGGACTAGCGGGAGGCAGTTCTTC. It encodes CASSSWTSGRQFF.

Details on this clonotype: A read error may account for a junction end that differs from germline. V and J are TRBV19 and TRBJ2-7; no clear D gene. CDR3 length equals 15 residues. From germline, CDR1 is LNHDA and CDR2 SQIVND (reference sequence). CDR3 protein: CASSISAHFSSEQYF. CDR3 DNA sequence: TGTGCCAGTAGTATTTCGGCTCATTTTTCCTCCGAGCAGTACTTC.

V usage is TRBV6-1 and J usage is TRBJ2-3, with 7 bases identical to TRBD1. There are 14 residues in the CDR3. Germline V lookup: CDR1 MNHNS, CDR2 SASEGT. J lost 6 bases, V lost 3 bases, and 6 bases had no gene match. CDR3 sequence (DNA): TGTGCCAGCAGTGATACTATCAGGGGGGATACGCAGTATTTT. This translates into CASSDTIRGDTQYF.

V gene TRBV6-5 combines with J gene TRBJ2-3; 8 nucleotides line up with TRBD2. V dropped 2 bases and J dropped 0; count of bases not matched to a gene: 4. The CDR3 has 16 residues. Per germline, CDR1 MNHEY and CDR2 SVGAGI. In DNA form, the CDR3 reads TGTGCCAGCAGTTACCGGGGGGGACCGAGCACAGATACGCAGTATTTT. Protein sequence: CASSYRGGPSTDTQYF.

The V call is TRBV3-1, the J call TRBJ1-3; D uncertain. The CDR3 is 16 residues long. V shed 4 bases and J shed 0 bases, with 13 bases lying between them. Germline V gives CDR1 LGHDT, CDR2 YNNKEL (reference sequence). The CDR3 nucleotides read TGTGCCAGCAGCCCGGTTAGGGCCATCTCTGGAAACACCATATATTTT. This codes for CASSPVRAISGNTIYF. Full variable domain (remainder filled in from reference TRBV3-1 and TRBJ1-3): DTAVSQTPKYLVTQMGNDKSIKCEQNLGHDTMYWYKQDSKKFLKIMFSYNNKELIINETVPNRFSPKSPDKAHLNLHINSLELGDSAVYFCASSPVRAISGNTIYFGEGSWLTVV.

This clonotype has just a few counts. The rearrangement uses TRBV6-1 and TRBJ2-2, with D unresolved. Germline assignment: CDR1 MNHNS and CDR2 SASEGT. V was shortened by 6 bases and J by 2 bases, with 7 bases between the two germline ends. This CDR3 comprises 13 residues. CDR3 DNA: TGTGCCAGCAGACTTCAAAACACCGGGGAGCTGTTTTTT. It yields the protein CASRLQNTGELFF.

This clonotype was seen at least ten times. The CDR3 loop reads CASSAQGFAGNTIYF. CDR3 bases: TGTGCCAGCAGCGCACAGGGATTTGCTGGAAACACCATATATTTT. The V gene is TRBV7-2, the J gene TRBJ1-3; TRBD1 might be the D (6 bases). Trimming shortened V by 5 bases and J by 2 bases, and 13 bases separated the two germline ends. Germline V gene data show CDR1 as SGHTA and CDR2 as FQGNSA. The CDR3 runs to 15 residues.

The chain links TRBV28 to TRBJ1-3; 9 nucleotides align to TRBD1. The CDR3 is 18 amino acids. Germline lookup yields CDR1 MDHEN and CDR2 SYDVKM. The V segment lost 1 base and the J segment 0 bases; nucleotides outside the gene matches: 7. The CDR3 region is CASSLFGTGRDSGNTIYF. In DNA form, the CDR3 reads TGTGCCAGCAGTTTATTCGGGACAGGGCGAGACTCTGGAAACACCATATATTTT.

The J gene is TRBJ2-7, the V gene TRBV5-1; D possibly corresponds to TRBD2 (6 bases). This CDR3 region has 14 residues. Trimming cost V 7 bases and J 0 bases, with 14 bases left between them. Germline-derived CDR1 and CDR2 are SGHRS and YFSETQ. This CDR3 reads CASGERVNSYEQYF. DNA for the CDR3: TGCGCCAGCGGAGAGCGGGTCAACTCCTACGAGCAGTACTTC. Full variable domain (missing parts from reference TRBV5-1 and TRBJ2-7): KAGVTQTPRYLIKTRGQQVTLSCSPISGHRSVSWYQQTPGQGLQFLFEYFSETQRNKGNFPGRFSGRQFSNSRSEMNVSTLELGDSALYLCASGERVNSYEQYFGPGTRLTVT.

The chain is built from TRBV12-3 or TRBV12-4 and TRBJ2-1, with D perhaps TRBD1 (5 bases). The V end lost 6 bases, the J end lost 0 bases, and 12 bases lay between the germline ends. The CDR3 is 15 residues long. CDR3 loop: CASSRQSYSYNEQFF. For the CDR3, the DNA is TGTGCCAGCAGCAGACAGAGTTACTCCTACAATGAGCAGTTCTTC.

This chain uses TRBV6-1 with TRBJ2-4; perhaps TRBD2 as D (7 bases). CDR1 is MNHNS, CDR2 SASEGT, per germline. The CDR3 covers 15 residues. Trimming shortened V by 6 bases and J by 4 bases, and 16 bases separated the two germline ends. In nucleotides, the CDR3 is TGTGCCAGCAGAATTCTAGAGGGGGGGAAAAACATTCAGTACTTC. The encoded protein is CASRILEGGKNIQYF.

The chain carries TRBV11-2 and TRBJ2-5; D is perhaps TRBD2 (6 bases). There are 15 residues in the CDR3. Germline V CDR1 and CDR2: SGHAT, FQNNGV. The V end was cut by 4 bases, the J end by 5 bases, with 17 bases between. The CDR3 DNA is TGTGCCAGCAGCTCTCCGGGACTCCCGGGGGAGACCCAGTACTTC. It yields the protein CASSSPGLPGETQYF.

The table lists this clonotype with a few counts. The rearrangement links TRBV6-1 to TRBJ2-3, with 11 bases matching TRBD2. The germline gives CDR1 MNHNS, CDR2 SASEGT. With 4 bases clipped from V and 0 bases from J, the junction kept 9 bases outside the gene matches. The CDR3 consists of 18 residues. CDR3 nucleotide sequence: TGTGCCAGCAGTGTGACTTGGGGGACTAGCGGAAGCACAGATACGCAGTATTTT. Its translation: CASSVTWGTSGSTDTQYF.

This rearrangement joins TRBV27 to TRBJ2-7; TRBD2 is a possible D gene (7 bases). From germline, CDR1 is MNHEY and CDR2 SMNVEV (reference sequence). The CDR3 loop spans 15 amino acids. With 7 bases removed from V and 3 bases from J, the gap between germline ends came to 19 bases. CDR3 in amino acids: CASTPRGGGLYEQYF. DNA for the CDR3: TGTGCCAGCACCCCTCGGGGCGGGGGCCTCTACGAGCAGTACTTC.

V and J are TRBV19 and TRBJ2-1; no firm D call. From germline, CDR1 is LNHDA and CDR2 SQIVND (reference sequence). This CDR3 has 13 residues. V was cut by 4 bases and J by 2 bases, with 6 bases left in between. The CDR3: CASSRSAYNEQFF. The CDR3 nucleotides read TGTGCCAGTAGTAGGTCAGCCTACAATGAGCAGTTCTTC. Complete variable domain (other parts from reference TRBV19 and TRBJ2-1): DGGITQSPKYLFRKEGQNVTLSCEQNLNHDAMYWYRQDPGQGLRLIYYSQIVNDFQKGDIAEGYSVSREKKESFPLTVTSAQKNPTAFYLCASSRSAYNEQFFGPGTRLTVL.

The V gene is TRBV7-9, the J gene TRBJ2-5; D is possibly TRBD1 (5 bases). Trimming left V 4 bases short and J 7 bases short, with 10 bases between. This CDR3 is 12 amino acids long. Germline CDR1 and CDR2: SEHNR and FQNEAQ (reference sequence). DNA of the CDR3: TGTGCCAGCAGCTCGTATAGGGGGACCCAGTACTTC. Translation gives CASSSYRGTQYF.